A selection of T cell receptor beta chains follows, all from one sample in a study of blood T cell repertoires in COVID-19. The protocol was immunoSEQ multiplex PCR, while the TCRdb copy is restricted to in-frame clones and leaves out a portion. The sample shows almost 300,000 clones, 70% to 90% of them seen only once. Sample: peripheral blood. Every receptor here comes from an older man with acute or convalescent COVID-19. Both conserved end residues are trimmed from each CDR3. Clone size is shown for a subset of rows, as once, few, many or a class of expanded clone.

once	TRBJ2-7	TRBV5-1	ASSAAGGISYEQY
NA	TRBJ1-6	TRBV6-5	ASSRTRGNSPLH
NA	TRBJ2-7	TRBV28	AIRGQGRLEQY
NA	TRBJ2-3	TRBV29-1	SVSGLAATTDTQY
NA	TRBJ2-3	TRBV19	ASSPRATTTDTQY
once	TRBJ1-6	TRBV7-9	ASSRPGGNSPLH
NA	TRBJ2-1	TRBV30	AWSGHNYNEQF
NA	TRBJ2-1	TRBV29-1	SGGRDYNEQF
NA	TRBJ1-1	TRBV30	AWSPDRLLEAF
NA	TRBJ1-1	TRBV19	ASGAVRPRNTEAF
NA	TRBJ1-6	TRBV5-1	ASSLEPSTGNSPLH
NA	TRBJ2-7	TRBV6-5	ASDPTGTYEQY
NA	TRBJ2-7	TRBV20-1	SARATYEQY
NA	TRBJ1-4	TRBV6-9	ASSYGGSTNEKLF
NA	TRBJ2-5	TRBV2	ASSGGQAVMETQY
NA	TRBJ1-2	TRBV6-2/TRBV6-3	ASSPRRQGHYGYT
NA	TRBJ2-7	TRBV10-3	AISPGAGGTSDYEQY
few	TRBJ2-7	TRBV27	ASSSYKYGQGNQLNLYEQY
NA	TRBJ2-7	TRBV28	ASSLERSSYEQY
NA	TRBJ1-4	TRBV5-4	ASSFHGTGEKLF
NA	TRBJ2-7	TRBV28	ASSSGSSYEQY
once	TRBJ2-3	TRBV4-2	ASSPRSQGDTQY
NA	TRBJ2-5	TRBV30	AWAQGRETQY
NA	TRBJ1-3	TRBV5-1	ASSLDPIGGNTIY